Below are 17 T cell receptor beta chains sequenced from a single sample in a study of T cells in Graves' hyperthyroidism and ophthalmopathy. Regions amplified from RNA transcripts were the TCR beta CDR3 regions. HTBI primers were employed in a first-round RT-PCR of the TCR CDR3. TCRdb itself ran the multiplex PCR reads through MiXCR, one entry per CDR3 protein. The sample shows nearly 600,000 distinct CDR3 sequences, 13% to 15% of them seen only once. Specimen: blood. The receptors come from a woman aged 18-35 years with Graves' ophthalmopathy.

This clonotype came up many times. This chain joins TRBV27 and TRBJ1-2; perhaps TRBD1 as D (5 bases). CDR3 length equals 15 residues. Germline CDR1 MNHEY, CDR2 SMNVEV (reference sequence). V was cut by 2 bases and J by 0 bases, with 10 bases left in between. CDR3 in DNA: TGTGCCAGCAGTTTACTGGGGCCCGCTAACTATGGCTACACCTTC. Amino acid sequence: CASSLLGPANYGYTF.

This clonotype appeared many times. The chain employs TRBV12-3 or TRBV12-4 and TRBJ2-2; unclear D gene. The V end was cut by 7 bases, the J end by 3 bases, with 12 bases between. The CDR3 spans 14 residues. In nucleotides, the CDR3 is TGTGCCAGCAAGGGCCAGCCGTACACCGGGGAGCTGTTTTTT. Translating it yields CASKGQPYTGELFF.

The rearrangement joins TRBV6-1 to TRBJ1-6, with D possibly matching TRBD1 (6 bases). The V gene's germline CDR1 is MNHNS and CDR2 SASEGT. V lost 5 bases, J lost 6 bases, and 14 bases lay in between. This CDR3 region has 15 residues. The CDR3 sequence: CASSSTGRGNSPLHF. Here the CDR3 DNA reads TGTGCCAGCAGTTCTACAGGGAGGGGTAATTCACCCCTCCACTTT.

This clonotype showed up just a few times. The chain uses TRBV3-1 and TRBJ2-7; tentatively, D is TRBD1 or TRBD2 (6 bases each). The CDR3 extends over 18 amino acids. The V gene lost 8 bases and the J gene lost 0 bases, with 26 bases spanning the gap. CDR1 is LGHDT and CDR2 is YNNKEL in the germline V gene (reference sequence). CDR3 in amino acids: CASSLLAGQGAHSYEQYF. The DNA of the CDR3 is TGTGCCAGCTCCCTGCTCGCGGGACAAGGGGCCCACTCCTACGAGCAGTACTTC.

A few counts support this clonotype. CDR3 sequence (DNA): TGCAGCGTGGGGGGGACAGGGTTGGGCACTGAAGCTTTCTTT. Translated, it gives CSVGGTGLGTEAFF. The chain joins TRBV29-1 to TRBJ1-1, with TRBD1 matching 9 bases. The germline V gene has CDR1 SQVTM and CDR2 ANQGSEA. CDR3 length equals 14 residues. The V segment lost 6 bases and the J segment 4 bases; nucleotides outside the gene matches: 9.

This clonotype was found a few times. The chain links TRBV2 to TRBJ2-5, with TRBD2 identical over 9 bases. V was pared by 11 bases and J by 3 bases, with 4 bases of the junction left unmatched. Germline V gene lookup returns CDR1 SNHLY and CDR2 FYNNEI. The CDR3 has 12 residues. The CDR3 DNA reads TGTGCCGGGCGGGGGGGGGAAGAGACCCAGTACTTC. It specifies CAGRGGEETQYF.

This clonotype was counted ten times or more. In DNA form, the CDR3 reads TGCAGTGCTAGAGACTTAGCGGGAGTTGAGAATGAGCAGTTCTTC. Residues: CSARDLAGVENEQFF. The chain carries TRBV20-1 and TRBJ2-1, with 9 bases aligning to TRBD2. V trimming: 0 bases; J trimming: 7 bases; junction bases outside the gene matches: 7. The CDR3 extends over 15 amino acids. Germline loops: CDR1 DFQATT, CDR2 SNEGSKA (reference sequence).

The sample holds a few counts of this clonotype. The V and J genes are TRBV11-2 and TRBJ2-7, with 7 nucleotides matching TRBD1. Germline V gene sequence: CDR1 SGHAT, CDR2 FQNNGV. Trimming removed 3 bases from V and 7 bases from J; junction bases left unmatched: 12. The CDR3 contains 15 residues. The CDR3 nucleotides are TGTGCCAGCAGCTTTATACGGACAGGAGTGGGGGAGCAGTACTTC. Protein: CASSFIRTGVGEQYF.

The chain is built from TRBV11-1 and TRBJ1-3, with no clear D. Looked up from germline, CDR1 is SGHAT and CDR2 is FQDESV (reference sequence). The CDR3 runs to 14 residues. Trimming took off 6 bases at V and 1 base at J, with 10 bases between the two ends. The CDR3 nucleotides are TGTGCCAGCAGATCAACAGAGTCTGGAAACACCATATATTTT. Amino acid sequence: CASRSTESGNTIYF. The full variable domain, rest sourced from reference TRBV11-1 and TRBJ1-3, is EAEVAQSPRYKITEKSQAVAFWCDPISGHATLYWYRQILGQGPELLVQFQDESVVDDSQLPKDRFSAERLKGVDSTLKIQPAELGDSAMYLCASRSTESGNTIYFGEGSWLTVV.

This clonotype was seen a handful of times. This chain uses TRBV4-1 with TRBJ2-7; D remains unclear. V was cut by 1 base and J by 1 base, with 14 bases left in between. The CDR3 is 16 amino acids. The germline CDR1 and CDR2 sequences are MGHRA and YSYEKL. In nucleotides, the CDR3 is TGCGCCAGCAGCCAAGTGTGGACGGGCATGTCCTACGAGCAGTACTTC. Encoded protein: CASSQVWTGMSYEQYF.

This clonotype was found many times. This rearrangement joins TRBV5-8 to TRBJ1-2; D unclear. Trimming removed 2 bases at V and 6 bases at J, with 8 bases between. CDR1 is SGHTS and CDR2 is YDEGEE in the germline V gene. The CDR3 totals 12 residues. CDR3 sequence: CASSLSGDGYTF. CDR3 nucleotides: TGTGCCAGCAGCTTAAGTGGAGATGGCTACACCTTC.

At least ten counts were recorded for this clonotype. V is TRBV27 and J is TRBJ1-2, with D unclear. The V gene's germline CDR1 is MNHEY and CDR2 SMNVEV (reference sequence). The V end lost 3 bases, the J end lost 7 bases, and 18 bases lay between the germline ends. The CDR3 totals 15 residues. The CDR3, as DNA: TGTGCCAGCAGTTTGATTGTAGGTTCAACGGGTGGCTACACCTTC. Translation: CASSLIVGSTGGYTF.

This clonotype was seen repeatedly, ten times or more. CDR3 residues: CASSWTSGTYEQYF. The CDR3 DNA reads TGCGCCAGCAGCTGGACTAGCGGGACCTACGAGCAGTACTTC. V is TRBV5-1 and J is TRBJ2-7, with 12 positions matching TRBD2. The length of the CDR3 is 14 residues. The ends lost 3 bases at V and 2 bases at J; junction bases unmatched: 0. The germline gives CDR1 SGHRS, CDR2 YFSETQ.

This clonotype was detected only a few times. This chain joins TRBV7-9 and TRBJ1-6; D gene ambiguous. Trimming shortened V by 5 bases and J by 7 bases, and 15 bases separated the two germline ends. CDR3 size: 15 residues. CDR1 is SEHNR, CDR2 FQNEAQ, per germline (reference sequence). CDR3 amino acids: CASSPEPGWNSPLHF. DNA of the CDR3: TGTGCCAGCAGCCCGGAACCGGGTTGGAATTCACCCCTCCACTTT.

The sample holds many counts of this clonotype. This chain uses TRBV27 with TRBJ2-1, with a tentative D call TRBD1 (6 bases). Germline CDR1 and CDR2: MNHEY and SMNVEV (reference sequence). Trimming took 6 bases from V and 2 from J, leaving 17 bases between them. The CDR3 has 16 residues. The CDR3 nucleotides are TGTGCCAGCAGCCCCTTTGTCAGGGGAACCTACAATGAGCAGTTCTTC. This codes for CASSPFVRGTYNEQFF.

The table lists this clonotype with many counts. The chain carries TRBV24-1 and TRBJ1-5, with D maybe TRBD1 (5 bases). The CDR3 sequence is 16 residues long. V was shortened by 3 bases and J by 0 bases, with 11 bases between the two germline ends. CDR1 and CDR2 (germline): KGHDR, SFDVKD. This CDR3 is CATSDPTGDSNQPQHF. The CDR3 coding sequence is TGTGCCACCAGTGATCCTACAGGAGATAGCAATCAGCCCCAGCATTTT.

In this sample, this clonotype turned up many times. V gene TRBV11-2 combines with J gene TRBJ1-2, with 11 bases fitting TRBD1. V dropped 0 bases and J dropped 2; count of bases not matched to a gene: 5. CDR1 and CDR2 from the germline V gene are SGHAT and FQNNGV. The CDR3 is 17 amino acids. CDR3 loop: CASSLDWDRGWNYGYTF. For the CDR3, the DNA is TGTGCCAGCAGCTTAGATTGGGACAGGGGGTGGAACTATGGCTACACCTTC.